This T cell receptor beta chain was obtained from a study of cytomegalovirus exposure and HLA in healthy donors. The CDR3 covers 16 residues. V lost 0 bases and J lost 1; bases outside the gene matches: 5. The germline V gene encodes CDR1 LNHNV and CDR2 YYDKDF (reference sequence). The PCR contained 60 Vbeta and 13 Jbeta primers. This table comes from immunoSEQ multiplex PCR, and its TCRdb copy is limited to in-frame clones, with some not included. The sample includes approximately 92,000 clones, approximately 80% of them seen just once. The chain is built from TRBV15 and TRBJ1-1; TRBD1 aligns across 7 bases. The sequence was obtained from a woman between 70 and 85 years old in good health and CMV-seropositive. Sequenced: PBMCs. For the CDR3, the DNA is TGTGCCACCAGCAGAGATCGCGACAGGGCGAACACTGAAGCTTTCTTT. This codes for CATSRDRDRANTEAFF.